This T cell receptor (beta chain) emerged from a study of T cell repertoires in cytomegalovirus infection. Study context: An indication of both CMV infection and matching HLA type came from public TCR beta signatures.

Study-wide points: Identification of carriers of CMV plus the relevant HLA was performed using cumulative public TCR beta family frequency. In two of eight donors, the top clonotype was HLA-C-restricted CMV-specific.

This clonotype was detected ten times or more. What it binds is not known. Germline V gene sequence: CDR1 SGHTA, CDR2 FQGNSA. V was clipped by 5 bases and J by 7 bases, with 9 bases between them. The CDR3 extends over 13 amino acids. MiXCR was run by TCRdb on the reads, yielding one entry per CDR3 protein. The data contain a few hundred thousand distinct CDR3 sequences, just under 35% of them seen just once; the ten biggest clones take up approximately 12%. The clonotype originates from a human donor in good health (CMV status not recorded). Some clones in this sample may be carry-over from other donors' samples. This chain uses TRBV7-2 with TRBJ1-6; the D is unclear. The material was cultured PBMCs, obtained from culture after CMV antigen stimulation. The CDR3 region is CASSGMRNSPLHF. The DNA of the CDR3 is TGTGCCAGCAGCGGAATGAGAAATTCACCCCTCCACTTT.